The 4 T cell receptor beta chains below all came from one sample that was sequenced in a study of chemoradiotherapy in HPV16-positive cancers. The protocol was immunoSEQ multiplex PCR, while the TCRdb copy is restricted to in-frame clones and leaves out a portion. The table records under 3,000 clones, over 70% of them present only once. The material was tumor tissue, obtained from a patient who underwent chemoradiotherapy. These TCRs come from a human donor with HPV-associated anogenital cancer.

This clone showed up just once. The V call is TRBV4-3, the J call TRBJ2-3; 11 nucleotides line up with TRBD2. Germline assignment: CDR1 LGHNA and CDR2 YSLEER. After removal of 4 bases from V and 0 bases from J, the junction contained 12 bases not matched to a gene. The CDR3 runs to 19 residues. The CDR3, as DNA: TGCGCCAGCAGCCCCTGGACAGAAGGGACTAGCGGTAGCACAGATACGCAGTATTTT. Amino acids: CASSPWTEGTSGSTDTQYF.

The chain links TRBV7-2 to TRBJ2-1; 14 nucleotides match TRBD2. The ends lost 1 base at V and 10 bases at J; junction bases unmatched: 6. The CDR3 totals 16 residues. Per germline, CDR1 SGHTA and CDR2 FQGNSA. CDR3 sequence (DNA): TGTGCCAGCAGCTTAGGACTAGCGGGGGGGCTACAGGAGCAGTTCTTC. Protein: CASSLGLAGGLQEQFF. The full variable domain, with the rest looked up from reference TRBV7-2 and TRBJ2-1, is GAGVSQSPSNKVTEKGKDVELRCDPISGHTALYWYRQSLGQGLEFLIYFQGNSAPDKSGLPSDRFSAERTGGSVSTLTIQRTQQEDSAVYLCASSLGLAGGLQEQFFGPGTRLTVL.

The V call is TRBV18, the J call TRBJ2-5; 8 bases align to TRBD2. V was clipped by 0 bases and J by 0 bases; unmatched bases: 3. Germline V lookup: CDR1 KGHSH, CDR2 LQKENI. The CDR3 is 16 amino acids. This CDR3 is CASSPPGRGDQETQYF. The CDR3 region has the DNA TGTGCCAGCTCACCACCGGGGCGGGGGGACCAAGAGACCCAGTACTTC.

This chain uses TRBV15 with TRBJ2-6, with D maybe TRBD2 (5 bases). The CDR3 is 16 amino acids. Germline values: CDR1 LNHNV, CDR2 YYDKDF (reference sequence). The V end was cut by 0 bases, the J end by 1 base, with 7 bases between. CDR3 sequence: CATSRDRGSGANVLTF. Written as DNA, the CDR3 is TGTGCCACCAGCAGAGATCGAGGGTCTGGGGCCAACGTCCTGACTTTC.